Presented here are 14 T cell receptor beta chains from one specimen sequenced in a study of T cell repertoires in cytomegalovirus infection. One entry per CDR3 protein results from TCRdb running MiXCR on the reads. The repertoire holds about 900,000 distinct CDR3 sequences, with approximately 31% as singletons. Their antigens remain unidentified. The material was cultured CD8+ T cells from PBMCs, obtained from culture after CMV antigen stimulation. All receptors come from a human donor in good health (CMV status not recorded). Some clones in this sample may be carry-over from other donors' samples.

This clonotype occurred a few times. This chain links TRBV29-1 with TRBJ2-6; TRBD1 agrees at 7 bases. Trimming at V came to 4 bases and at J to 0 bases, leaving 3 bases not matched to a gene. CDR3 length equals 15 residues. CDR1 and CDR2 (germline): SQVTM, ANQGSEA. The CDR3 sequence is CSVADRSSGANVLTF. The CDR3 region has the DNA TGCAGCGTTGCGGACAGGAGCTCTGGGGCCAACGTCCTGACTTTC. The whole variable domain, remainder taken from reference TRBV29-1 and TRBJ2-6, is SAVISQKPSRDICQRGTSLTIQCQVDSQVTMMFWYRQQPGQSLTLIATANQGSEATYESGFVIDKFPISRPNLTFSTLTVSNMSPEDSSIYLCSVADRSSGANVLTFGAGSRLTVL.

This clonotype turned up a few times. The chain carries TRBV7-9 and TRBJ2-4, with TRBD1 matching over 8 bases. J gave up 3 bases and V 5 bases, and 9 bases lay outside the gene matches. The CDR3 loop spans 16 amino acids. Germline V gives CDR1 SEHNR, CDR2 FQNEAQ (reference sequence). The CDR3 loop reads CASSPRQGNYKNIQYF. The DNA of the CDR3 is TGTGCCAGCAGCCCTCGACAGGGGAACTACAAAAACATTCAGTACTTC.

J is TRBJ2-4 and V is TRBV6-2 or TRBV6-3; TRBD1 aligns across 7 bases. This CDR3 spans 19 amino acids. The V segment lost 3 bases and the J segment 0 bases; nucleotides outside the gene matches: 14. In germline, CDR1 is MNHEY, CDR2 SVGEGT. CDR3 sequence: CASSYSGTARSIAKNIQYF. In nucleotides, the CDR3 is TGTGCCAGCAGTTATTCCGGGACAGCCCGGAGCATAGCCAAAAACATTCAGTACTTC.

The gene calls are TRBV14 and TRBJ1-1; D remains unclear. Trimming shortened V by 6 bases and J by 5 bases, and 13 bases separated the two germline ends. Germline-derived CDR1 and CDR2 are SGHDN and FVKESK. The CDR3 runs to 13 residues. The CDR3 nucleotides read TGTGCCAGCAGTCCCACTATGGGAACTGAAGCTTTCTTT. Residues: CASSPTMGTEAFF.

The chain recombines TRBV24-1 with TRBJ2-2, with 10 bases aligning to TRBD1. Germline assignment: CDR1 KGHDR and CDR2 SFDVKD. The CDR3 is 16 amino acids. The J segment lost 3 bases and the V segment lost 4 bases, leaving 4 bases of the junction unmatched. CDR3 region: CATSDLDRGHTGELFF. The CDR3 DNA is TGTGCCACCAGTGACTTAGACAGGGGGCACACCGGGGAGCTGTTTTTT.

The V and J genes are TRBV4-1 and TRBJ1-4; D is uncertain. The CDR3 loop spans 14 amino acids. Germline V lookup: CDR1 MGHRA, CDR2 YSYEKL. V lost 4 bases and J lost 1, with 7 bases in between. The CDR3 sequence: CASSRVGTNEKLFF. As DNA, the CDR3 is TGCGCCAGCAGCCGAGTAGGAACTAATGAAAAACTGTTTTTT.

CDR3 in amino acids: CSARDYQGYTGELFF. The CDR3 coding sequence is TGCAGTGCTAGAGATTACCAGGGATACACCGGGGAGCTGTTTTTT. The genes are TRBV20-1 and TRBJ2-2, with a weak D call TRBD1 (5 bases). The V gene's germline CDR1 is DFQATT and CDR2 SNEGSKA (reference sequence). This CDR3 has 15 residues. Trimming took off 0 bases at V and 3 bases at J, with 11 bases between the two ends.

This clonotype was picked up a small number of times. This chain connects TRBV6-2 or TRBV6-3 to TRBJ2-2; either TRBD1 or TRBD2 may supply D (5 bases each). The CDR3 extends over 16 amino acids. Germline V gene sequence: CDR1 MNHEY, CDR2 SVGEGT. The V and J ends lost 8 bases and 0 bases respectively, with 16 bases between them. CDR3 region: CASDYLGDANTGELFF. DNA of the CDR3: TGTGCCAGCGATTACCTAGGGGACGCGAACACCGGGGAGCTGTTTTTT.

This clonotype has a handful of counts. The rearrangement uses TRBV27 and TRBJ1-1; D is perhaps TRBD1 (5 bases). The CDR3 loop spans 15 amino acids. Per germline, CDR1 MNHEY and CDR2 SMNVEV (reference sequence). Trimming took 5 bases from V and 0 from J, leaving 13 bases between them. CDR3 sequence: CASSLRGGLNTEAFF. CDR3 coding DNA: TGTGCCAGCAGTCTAAGGGGCGGATTGAACACTGAAGCTTTCTTT.

This chain links TRBV4-1 with TRBJ2-7; the D gene is possibly TRBD2 (5 bases). This CDR3 has 13 amino acids. Germline CDR1 is MGHRA and CDR2 is YSYEKL. Trimming shortened V by 4 bases and J by 5 bases, and 12 bases separated the two germline ends. CDR3 nucleotide sequence: TGCGCCAGCAGCCTCGGACTGAACAACGAGCAGTACGTC. Amino acids: CASSLGLNNEQYV.

V gene TRBV4-3 combines with J gene TRBJ1-1; D is ambiguous. V was cut by 1 base and J by 0 bases, with 6 bases left in between. CDR3 length equals 14 residues. The germline gives CDR1 LGHNA, CDR2 YSLEER. Here the CDR3 reads CASSQVAMNTEAFF. DNA for the CDR3: TGCGCCAGCAGCCAAGTGGCCATGAACACTGAAGCTTTCTTT.

In this sample, this clonotype turned up many times. V gene TRBV7-9 combines with J gene TRBJ1-1; 7 positions agree with TRBD1. The germline V gene has CDR1 SEHNR and CDR2 FQNEAQ (reference sequence). Germline trimming cut 5 bases from V and 0 bases from J; bases unmatched to any gene: 3. The CDR3 is made up of 14 amino acids. The CDR3 spells CASSQQGLNTEAFF. The CDR3 bases are TGTGCCAGCAGCCAACAGGGGTTGAACACTGAAGCTTTCTTT. Full variable domain (remainder filled in from reference TRBV7-9 and TRBJ1-1): DTGVSQNPRHKITKRGQNVTFRCDPISEHNRLYWYRQTLGQGPEFLTYFQNEAQLEKSRLLSDRFSAERPKGSFSTLEIQRTEQGDSAMYLCASSQQGLNTEAFFGQGTRLTVV.

In its sample, this clonotype was seen many times. The chain links TRBV7-9 to TRBJ1-1; D gene ambiguous. The CDR3 has 13 amino acids. The germline CDR1 and CDR2 sequences are SEHNR and FQNEAQ (reference sequence). Deletions cut 5 bases from V and 4 bases from J, with 11 bases between. DNA of the CDR3: TGTGCCAGCAGCCTCTCGGGAATCACTGAAGCTTTCTTT. As protein: CASSLSGITEAFF.

V gene TRBV20-1 combines with J gene TRBJ2-5; 7 bases line up with TRBD2. This CDR3 spans 16 amino acids. Germline loops: CDR1 DFQATT, CDR2 SNEGSKA (reference sequence). V shed 5 bases, J shed 4 bases, and the junction held 16 bases outside the gene matches. As DNA, the CDR3 is TGCAGTGCTGGCGAACTTTGGGCGGGGGATTTAGAGACCCAGTACTTC. This translates into CSAGELWAGDLETQYF.